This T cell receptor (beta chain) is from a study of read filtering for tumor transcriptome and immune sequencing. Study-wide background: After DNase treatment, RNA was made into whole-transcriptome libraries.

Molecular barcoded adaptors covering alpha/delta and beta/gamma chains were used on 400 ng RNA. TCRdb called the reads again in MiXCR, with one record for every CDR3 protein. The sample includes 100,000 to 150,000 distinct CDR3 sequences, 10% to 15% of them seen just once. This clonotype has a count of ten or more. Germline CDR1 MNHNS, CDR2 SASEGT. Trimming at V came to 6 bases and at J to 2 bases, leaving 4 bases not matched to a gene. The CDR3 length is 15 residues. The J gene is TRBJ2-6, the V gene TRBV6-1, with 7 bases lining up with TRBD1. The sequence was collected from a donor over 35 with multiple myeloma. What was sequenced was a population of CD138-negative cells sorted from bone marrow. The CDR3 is CASRTGLAGANVLTF. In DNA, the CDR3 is TGTGCCAGCAGGACAGGGTTAGCTGGGGCCAACGTCCTGACTTTC.